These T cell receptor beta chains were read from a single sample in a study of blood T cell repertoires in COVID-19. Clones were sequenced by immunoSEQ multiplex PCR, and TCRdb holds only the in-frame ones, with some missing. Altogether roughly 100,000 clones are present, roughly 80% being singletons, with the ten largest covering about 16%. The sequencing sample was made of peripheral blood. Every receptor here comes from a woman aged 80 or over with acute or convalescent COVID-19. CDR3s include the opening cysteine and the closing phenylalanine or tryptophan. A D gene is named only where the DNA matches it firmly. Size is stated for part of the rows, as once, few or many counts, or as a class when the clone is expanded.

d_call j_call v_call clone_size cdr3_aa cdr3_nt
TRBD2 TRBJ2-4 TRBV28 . CASSGRQWGGVAKNIQYF TGTGCCAGCAGTGGGCGGCAGTGGGGAGGGGTAGCCAAAAACATTCAGTACTTC
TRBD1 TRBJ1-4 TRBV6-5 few CASNRQGTNEKLFF TGTGCCAGCAATCGACAGGGAACTAATGAAAAACTGTTTTTT
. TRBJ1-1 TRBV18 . CASSPPEALNTEAFF TGTGCCAGCTCACCACCGGAGGCTTTGAACACTGAAGCTTTCTTT
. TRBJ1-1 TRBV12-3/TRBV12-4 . CASSLWQNTEAFF TGTGCCAGCAGTTTGTGGCAGAACACTGAAGCTTTCTTT
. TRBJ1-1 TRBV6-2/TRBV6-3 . CASSWANTEAFF TGTGCCAGCAGTTGGGCCAACACTGAAGCTTTCTTT
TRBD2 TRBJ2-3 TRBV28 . CASIHTSGTDTQYF TGTGCCAGCATCCACACTAGCGGCACAGATACGCAGTATTTT
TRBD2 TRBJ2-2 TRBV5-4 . CASSLGLAGAGELFF TGTGCCAGCAGCTTGGGACTAGCGGGAGCCGGGGAGCTGTTTTTT
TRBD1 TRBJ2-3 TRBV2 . CASSQGASTDTQYF TGTGCCAGCAGTCAGGGGGCTAGCACAGATACGCAGTATTTT
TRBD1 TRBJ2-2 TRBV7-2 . CASSLVGGRTRDRGELFF TGTGCCAGCAGCTTAGTTGGCGGCAGGACGAGGGACAGAGGGGAGCTGTTTTTT
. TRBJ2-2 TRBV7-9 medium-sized CASSLAGGNTGELFF TGTGCCAGCAGCTTAGCGGGAGGGAACACCGGGGAGCTGTTTTTT
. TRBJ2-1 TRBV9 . CASSAPAGSNEQFF TGTGCCAGCAGCGCCCCAGCAGGGTCGAATGAGCAGTTCTTC
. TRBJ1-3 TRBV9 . CASSVGGGSGNTIYF TGTGCCAGCAGCGTAGGAGGAGGATCTGGAAACACCATATATTTT
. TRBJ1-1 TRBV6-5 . CASSYQGGGTEAFF TGTGCCAGCAGTTACCAGGGAGGAGGCACTGAAGCTTTCTTT